Shown below are 10 T cell receptor beta chains from a single sample sequenced in a study of blood T cell repertoires in COVID-19. TCRdb keeps only in-frame clones here, not all; method: immunoSEQ multiplex PCR. The repertoire holds approximately 310,000 clones, with over 75% as singletons. The specimen sequenced was peripheral blood. The receptors derive from a man over 45 with active or convalescent COVID-19.

The chain joins TRBV27 to TRBJ1-4; D is perhaps TRBD1 (6 bases). Looked up from germline, CDR1 is MNHEY and CDR2 is SMNVEV (reference sequence). V was trimmed by 0 bases and J by 7 bases, leaving 12 bases between them. The CDR3 is 15 residues long. CDR3 nucleotides: TGTGCCAGCAGTTTATCAAAGGGGGAGAGTGAAAAACTGTTTTTT. This translates into CASSLSKGESEKLFF.

The CDR3 region is CASGAEPISGNTIYF. Written as DNA, the CDR3 is TGTGCCAGCGGGGCGGAACCTATCTCTGGAAACACCATATATTTT. The chain uses TRBV6-5 and TRBJ1-3; a weak D match, TRBD1 (5 bases). The V end lost 8 bases, the J end lost 0 bases, and 14 bases lay between the germline ends. This CDR3 has 15 amino acids. The V gene's germline CDR1 is MNHEY and CDR2 SVGAGI.

The chain recombines TRBV27 with TRBJ1-6; D perhaps matches TRBD1 (5 bases). The germline V and J ends were trimmed by 2 bases and 3 bases, with 8 bases remaining between them. Germline CDR1 is MNHEY and CDR2 is SMNVEV (reference sequence). CDR3 size: 15 residues. The DNA of the CDR3 is TGTGCCAGCAGTTTACTAGGGGTCTATAATTCACCCCTCCACTTT. Its protein product is CASSLLGVYNSPLHF.

The chain employs TRBV7-2 and TRBJ1-5, with 8 bases aligning to TRBD1. In germline, CDR1 is SGHTA, CDR2 FQGNSA. Unmatched junction bases numbered 6, after V lost 1 base and J lost 4 bases. The length of the CDR3 is 16 residues. The CDR3 region is CASSLVGTGENQPQHF. The CDR3 DNA reads TGTGCCAGCAGCTTAGTTGGGACAGGCGAAAATCAGCCCCAGCATTTT. Using reference TRBV7-2 and TRBJ1-5 for the parts outside the CDR3, the full variable domain is GAGVSQSPSNKVTEKGKDVELRCDPISGHTALYWYRQSLGQGLEFLIYFQGNSAPDKSGLPSDRFSAERTGGSVSTLTIQRTQQEDSAVYLCASSLVGTGENQPQHFGDGTRLSIL.

The chain links TRBV5-1 to TRBJ2-5; weak D call: TRBD1 (5 bases). The V end was cut by 0 bases, the J end by 1 base, with 19 bases between. Germline CDR1 reads SGHRS; CDR2 reads YFSETQ. The length of the CDR3 is 18 residues. The DNA of the CDR3 is TGCGCCAGCAGCTTGGGAAGTACCGGTGGGGCAGGCCAAGAGACCCAGTACTTC. It yields the protein CASSLGSTGGAGQETQYF.

As DNA, the CDR3 is TGTGCCAGCAGTCCCCATGGGGCAAGCGGAAACACCATATATTTT. Translation gives CASSPHGASGNTIYF. The rearrangement links TRBV6-2 or TRBV6-3 to TRBJ1-3; perhaps TRBD1 as D (5 bases). V was pared by 5 bases and J by 4 bases, with 15 bases between. CDR3 length: 15 amino acids. Germline lookup yields CDR1 MNHEY and CDR2 SVGEGT.

This chain uses TRBV10-3 with TRBJ2-7; D not certain. Germline V lookup: CDR1 ENHRY, CDR2 SYGVKD. The CDR3 loop spans 13 amino acids. V was shortened by 4 bases and J by 2 bases, with 9 bases between the two germline ends. The CDR3 sequence: CAISGSAAYEQYF. As DNA, the CDR3 is TGTGCCATCAGTGGATCGGCGGCCTACGAGCAGTACTTC.

V usage is TRBV30 and J usage is TRBJ1-1; D uncertain. The CDR3 has 15 residues. V gave up 0 bases and J gave up 0 bases, with 11 bases separating them. The germline V gene has CDR1 GTSNPN and CDR2 SVGIG (reference sequence). The CDR3 DNA reads TGTGCCTGGAGTGTAGACGGAGGGCTGAACACTGAAGCTTTCTTT. Translating gives CAWSVDGGLNTEAFF. The complete variable domain, with remaining parts taken from reference TRBV30 and TRBJ1-1, reads SQTIHQWPATLVQPVGSPLSLECTVEGTSNPNLYWYRQAAGRGLQLLFYSVGIGQISSEVPQNLSASRPQDRQFILSSKKLLLSDSGFYLCAWSVDGGLNTEAFFGQGTRLTVV.

The V call is TRBV11-2, the J call TRBJ1-3; a weak D match, TRBD1 (5 bases). The V end was cut by 1 base, the J end by 2 bases, with 12 bases between. The germline V gene encodes CDR1 SGHAT and CDR2 FQNNGV. The CDR3 runs to 16 residues. The CDR3 loop reads CASSLVVRVPGNTIYF. The CDR3 DNA is TGTGCCAGCAGCTTAGTAGTCAGGGTTCCTGGAAACACCATATATTTT.

DNA of the CDR3: TGTGCCAGCTCTCCCGGGGGGTACGATCAGCCCCAGCATTTT. This sequence encodes CASSPGGYDQPQHF. V usage is TRBV28 and J usage is TRBJ1-5; D perhaps matches TRBD1 (5 bases). CDR3 size: 14 residues. CDR1 is MDHEN and CDR2 is SYDVKM in the germline V gene. The V gene lost 8 bases and the J gene lost 5 bases, with 16 bases spanning the gap. The variable domain in full, completed from reference TRBV28 and TRBJ1-5, reads DVKVTQSSRYLVKRTGEKVFLECVQDMDHENMFWYRQDPGLGLRLIYFSYDVKMKEKGDIPEGYSVSREKKERFSLILESASTNQTSMYLCASSPGGYDQPQHFGDGTRLSIL.